The 22 T cell receptor beta chains presented below share a single source sample, sequenced in a study of tumor-infiltrating lymphocytes in primary liver carcinoma. Out of unsorted whole blood came the blood RNA, and germline DNA was extracted as well. A primer matching the constant region was used to make TCR beta cDNA from approximately 0.45 ug of total RNA. Sequencing libraries for TCR beta derived from three nested multiplex PCR rounds that used slightly modified ARM-PCR. Both of the initial two PCR rounds ran for approximately 10 cycles and employed TRBV1-TRBV30 forward primers alongside a C-beta reverse primer. In TCRdb, the multiplex PCR reads were re-called with MiXCR into one record per CDR3 protein. The table lists about 320,000 distinct CDR3 sequences, around three fifths of them singletons. The source material was peripheral blood. Receptors were obtained from a woman in her 30s with primary liver carcinoma and hepatitis B virus infection.

This clonotype has only a few counts. The chain joins TRBV12-3 or TRBV12-4 to TRBJ2-2; 10 bases match TRBD2. This CDR3 region has 18 residues. Unmatched junction bases numbered 11, after V lost 0 bases and J lost 7 bases. The CDR3 DNA is TGTGCCAGCAGTTTAGCTTACGGCCTAGCGGGAGATAACGGGGAGCTGTTTTTT. Protein: CASSLAYGLAGDNGELFF.

About this clonotype itself: This may stem from a read error, because a much larger clone lies one nucleotide away. The CDR3 does not end in the conserved phenylalanine or tryptophan, so this is likely a read error. The CDR3 reads CSVPGQGHEKLFL. In DNA form, the CDR3 reads TGCAGCGTTCCGGGACAGGGCCATGAAAAACTGTTTCTT. The V and J genes are TRBV29-1 and TRBJ1-4; 9 bases align to TRBD1. The CDR3 extends over 13 amino acids. The trim removed 5 bases at V and 6 bases at J, leaving 4 bases unmatched. Germline CDR1 is SQVTM and CDR2 is ANQGSEA.

In the case of this clonotype: A single base separates this from a much larger clone, so it may be a read error. This chain joins TRBV12-3 or TRBV12-4 and TRBJ2-7; 9 nucleotides align to TRBD1. Trimming cost V 1 base and J 4 bases; bases outside gene matches: 5. The CDR3 has 15 amino acids. CDR3 DNA sequence: TGTGCCAGCAGTTTAGTCGGGACAGGGTGGTACGAGCAGTACTTC. Translating it yields CASSLVGTGWYEQYF.

The CDR3 here is CASRVKSGTSAYTDTQYF. For the CDR3, the DNA is TGTGCCAGCAGAGTTAAATCCGGGACTAGCGCCTACACAGATACGCAGTATTTT. V and J are TRBV6-1 and TRBJ2-3; TRBD2 matches 10 bases. Germline values: CDR1 MNHNS, CDR2 SASEGT. The length of the CDR3 is 18 residues. The V and J ends lost 6 bases and 2 bases, in that order; junction bases with no gene match: 14.

This clonotype has only a few counts. This chain connects TRBV6-2 or TRBV6-3 to TRBJ1-5; D gene uncertain. The germline gives CDR1 MNHEY, CDR2 SVGEGT. The CDR3 runs to 12 residues. Trimming pared 5 bases from V and 6 bases from J, leaving 8 bases between. CDR3 sequence reads: CASSDLRQPQHF. The CDR3, as DNA: TGTGCCAGCAGTGACCTTCGTCAGCCCCAGCATTTT.

V and J are TRBV6-6 and TRBJ1-5; 7 bases line up with TRBD1. Germline V gene lookup returns CDR1 MNHNY and CDR2 SVGAGI (reference sequence). The V and J ends lost 2 bases and 2 bases, in that order; junction bases with no gene match: 18. The length of the CDR3 is 20 residues. The DNA of the CDR3 is TGTGCCAGCAGTTACCCCCCTCTGGGCAGGGGGTTTTCGGGCAATCAGCCCCAGCATTTT. Its translation: CASSYPPLGRGFSGNQPQHF.

In its sample, this clonotype was seen a few times. The chain links TRBV13 to TRBJ2-1; perhaps TRBD2 as D (6 bases). CDR3 length: 14 residues. The germline V gene has CDR1 PRHDT and CDR2 FYEKMQ (reference sequence). The V and J ends lost 4 bases and 7 bases respectively, with 14 bases between them. CDR3 nucleotide sequence: TGTGCCAGCAGCTCCGGGACTCTCCTGAATGAGCAGTTCTTC. This translates into CASSSGTLLNEQFF.

For this clonotype: This is likely a read error, given that the CDR3 carries no conserved phenylalanine or tryptophan at its end. J is TRBJ2-1 and V is TRBV11-1, with D possibly TRBD2 on 5 matching bases. The V gene's germline CDR1 is SGHAT and CDR2 FQDESV (reference sequence). The ends were cut back, 0 bases at V and 10 bases at J, with 16 bases in the middle. CDR3 length: 15 residues. The CDR3 coding sequence is TGTGCCAGCAGCTTAGCGGGCGGGCCTATAAACGAGCAGTTCTTA. This translates into CASSLAGGPINEQFL.

About this clonotype itself: A read error may produce the germline difference seen at one junction end. The chain links TRBV6-2 or TRBV6-3 to TRBJ2-3; D could derive from TRBD1 or TRBD2 (6 bases each). The CDR3 runs to 13 residues. Germline CDR1 MNHEY, CDR2 SVGEGT. CDR3 nucleotide sequence: TGTGCCACATTGCGGGACAACTCAGATACGCAGTTTTTT. This gives the protein CATLRDNSDTQFF.

This chain joins TRBV11-1 and TRBJ2-2; TRBD1 matches 8 bases. This CDR3 has 15 amino acids. Per the germline V gene, CDR1 is SGHAT and CDR2 is FQDESV (reference sequence). V lost 5 bases and J lost 4; bases outside the gene matches: 6. CDR3 coding DNA: TGTGCCAGCAGCCCCCGACAGGGGATCACCGGGGAGCTGTTTTTT. It encodes CASSPRQGITGELFF.

As concerns this clonotype: This may be a read error, as it is one base from a much larger clone. The chain combines TRBV6-2 or TRBV6-3 with TRBJ2-1; 7 nucleotides line up with TRBD2. V trimming: 6 bases; J trimming: 0 bases; junction bases outside the gene matches: 11. The germline V gene encodes CDR1 MNHEY and CDR2 SVGEGT. The CDR3 extends over 17 amino acids. CDR3: CASSLTGGSSSYNEQFF. The CDR3 DNA reads TGTGCCAGCAGCCTGACTGGCGGGAGTAGCTCCTACAATGAGCAGTTCTTC.

This sequence joins TRBV7-9 and TRBJ1-2; D perhaps matches TRBD1 (5 bases). The CDR3 sequence is 15 residues long. V lost 2 bases and J 5 bases, leaving 15 bases between the germline ends. Germline CDR1 reads SEHNR; CDR2 reads FQNEAQ (reference sequence). The CDR3, as DNA: TGTGCCAGCAGCTTAAAGGGGTCGGTTAATTATGGCTACACCTTC. It translates to CASSLKGSVNYGYTF.

This sequence joins TRBV28 and TRBJ1-2; D uncertain. Germline V gene sequence: CDR1 MDHEN, CDR2 SYDVKM. The V and J ends lost 6 bases and 0 bases respectively, with 14 bases between them. The CDR3 totals 15 residues. The CDR3 nucleotides read TGTGCCAGCAGCCCGAATCTTGTCCCTAACTATGGCTACACCTTC. Its protein product is CASSPNLVPNYGYTF.

This clonotype was seen only a few times. An end of the junction does not agree with germline; a read error may underlie this. V is TRBV4-3 and J is TRBJ2-4, with D hard to call. In germline, CDR1 is LGHNA, CDR2 YSLEER. The CDR3 consists of 16 residues. This CDR3 reads CASGQDLTVAKSIQYF. In nucleotides, the CDR3 is TGCGCCAGCGGCCAAGATCTTACGGTAGCCAAAAGCATTCAGTACTTC.

The chain combines TRBV12-3 or TRBV12-4 with TRBJ2-7, with 10 nucleotides matching TRBD2. The J segment lost 1 base and the V segment lost 10 bases, leaving 7 bases of the junction unmatched. This CDR3 has 14 amino acids. This CDR3 is CANSRTSGSYEQYF. DNA of the CDR3: TGTGCCAACAGCCGGACTAGCGGTTCCTACGAGCAGTACTTC.

On this clonotype itself: Germline is not matched at one junction end, which may reflect a read error. V and J are TRBV12-3 or TRBV12-4 and TRBJ2-3; D possibly corresponds to TRBD2 (6 bases). This CDR3 spans 16 amino acids. The CDR3 region has the DNA TGTGCCAGGAGTTTAGGTGGAACGGGAGTTTACGATACGCATTATTTT. Protein product: CARSLGGTGVYDTHYF.

This chain joins TRBV28 and TRBJ2-3, with no clear D. Germline CDR1 reads MDHEN; CDR2 reads SYDVKM. This CDR3 comprises 12 residues. Between the trimmed V and J ends, which lost 8 bases and 1 base, there was a span of 7 bases. This chain's CDR3 is CASRRRTDTQYF. As DNA, the CDR3 is TGTGCCAGCCGTCGGCGCACAGATACGCAGTATTTT. The variable domain in full, completed from reference TRBV28 and TRBJ2-3, reads DVKVTQSSRYLVKRTGEKVFLECVQDMDHENMFWYRQDPGLGLRLIYFSYDVKMKEKGDIPEGYSVSREKKERFSLILESASTNQTSMYLCASRRRTDTQYFGPGTRLTVL.

Regarding this clonotype: A much larger clone differs from this one at a single base, so this may be a read error. This chain joins TRBV5-5 and TRBJ1-6; D call uncertain. The CDR3 consists of 15 residues. V dropped 0 bases and J dropped 8 bases, with 12 bases sitting between them. Germline V CDR1 and CDR2: SGHKS, YYEKEE (reference sequence). The CDR3 sequence is CASSLVYSSYSPLHF. DNA for the CDR3: TGTGCCAGCAGCTTGGTTTACAGTTCATATTCACCCCTCCACTTT.

V gene TRBV11-2 combines with J gene TRBJ2-1; no clear D gene. Germline values: CDR1 SGHAT, CDR2 FQNNGV. V lost 3 bases, J lost 12 bases, and 9 bases lay in between. The CDR3 is 11 amino acids. CDR3 DNA sequence: TGTGCCAGCAGCTTTAGAGGTATGCAGTTCTTC. Its protein is CASSFRGMQFF.

This clonotype was seen at least ten times. The chain combines TRBV11-2 with TRBJ2-5; D is possibly TRBD1 (5 bases). Germline values: CDR1 SGHAT, CDR2 FQNNGV. The CDR3 has 14 amino acids. V was shortened by 1 base and J by 1 base, with 7 bases between the two germline ends. CDR3 bases: TGTGCCAGCAGCTTAGGCAGGGTCCAAGAGACCCAGTACTTC. This codes for CASSLGRVQETQYF.

About this clonotype itself: A single base separates this from a much larger clone, so it may be a read error. V gene TRBV30 combines with J gene TRBJ2-1, with 9 nucleotides matching TRBD1. The germline gives CDR1 GTSNPN, CDR2 SVGIG (reference sequence). The CDR3 spans 12 residues. In DNA form, the CDR3 reads TGTGCCTGGGTACAGGGGGCTCATGATCAGTTCTTC. This sequence encodes CAWVQGAHDQFF.

Remarks on this clonotype: One junction end disagrees with the germline gene, perhaps due to a read error. The chain is built from TRBV6-1 and TRBJ2-5, with D maybe TRBD2 (6 bases). Germline CDR1 is MNHNS and CDR2 is SASEGT. CDR3 length: 14 residues. DNA of the CDR3: TGTGCCAGCAGTCACGTCGGGAGTGGGGAGACCCAGTGCTTC. This gives the protein CASSHVGSGETQCF.